Described below is a single T cell receptor (beta chain) sequence and its context. There is no known antigen for this receptor. Base quality data are lacking; no much larger clone is found one base away. V is pared back by 4 bases and J by 9 bases, with 11 bases lying between the germline termini. The CDR3 sequence holds 13 residues, the cysteine and phenylalanine included. Only the CDR3 DNA stays, 39 bases, in frame from base 1. CDR1 and CDR2 (SGHRS, YFSETQ) derive from the germline V gene. RNA was extracted with the RNeasy kit and 0.5 to 1 ug was reverse transcribed using random hexamers. The immunoSEQ multiplex PCR assay, covering 54 Vbeta and 13 Jbeta segments, was used to amplify TCR beta CDR3 regions. PCR amplification bias was corrected by using a synthetic template baseline for primer optimization and computational correction. Under the source paper's analysis protocol: Only productive sequences were kept, with reads annotated to V, D and J genes according to IMGT and analyzed in immunoSEQ Analyzer. Clonality was computed as one minus Shannon entropy normalized by log2 of the number of productive unique sequences. For each patient and control, public and private clones were evaluated among the 100 most prevalent clones. Susac-specific clones were defined as absent from healthy and MS cohorts, approximately 1,000 published viral clones and other ImmuneACCESS disease sequences. The public reads were run again by TCRdb, first through fastp at Q25 and then through MiXCR, and only productive beta chains were kept. Identical CDR3 proteins give one entry, which carries the most common genes and DNA. Here the V and J calls rest on TCRdb's processing, not on the authors' analysis. The sample yields some 150,000 distinct CDR3 sequences; approximately 95% were counted once. Of the sample, roughly 0.14% falls within the top ten clones.

Peripheral blood CD8+ and CD4+ T cells from healthy donors, Susac syndrome patients and multiple sclerosis patients were profiled by high-throughput TCR beta sequencing. Susac syndrome patients met recently defined diagnostic criteria for definite or probable disease. CD8+ TEMRA cells were enriched by FACS, while bulk CD8+ and CD4+ T cells were purified by magnetic negative isolation. Blood was collected in EDTA tubes and processed within 24 hours, with PBMCs isolated through density gradient centrifugation. PBMCs intended for TCR sequencing were frozen in liquid nitrogen and were later thawed in a 37 degrees C water bath. The sorted or isolated CD4+, CD8+ and CD8+ TEMRA cells had a purity of 90% or higher. This entry belongs to a study of CD8 T cells in Susac syndrome (dated by TCRdb to about 2019). With respect to the entire study: Of the Susac syndrome patients who were sequenced, fewer than 10 were in clinical remission while about six had clinically active disease. At blood withdrawal, Susac syndrome patients were therapy-naive, treated with corticosteroids (with IVIg additionally given to some), or treated with IVIg alone. Whether CD8+ T cell activation and differentiation in Susac syndrome was antigen driven was tested using repertoire sequencing.

Broad study findings and their caveats: The CD4+ T cell repertoire of patients with Susac syndrome showed no detectable clonal expansion. The number of individuals in the TCR sequencing and HLA analysis was acknowledged as relatively small.

The specimen was CD4+ T cells from PBMCs. The rearranged segments are TRBV5-1 and TRBJ1-6; perhaps TRBD1 is the D gene, with 5 bases matching. This receptor was taken from a human donor with Susac syndrome. At the DNA level, the sequence is TGCGCCAGCAGCCCCCAGGGTGGTTCACCCCTCCACTTT. This yields the protein CASSPQGGSPLHF.